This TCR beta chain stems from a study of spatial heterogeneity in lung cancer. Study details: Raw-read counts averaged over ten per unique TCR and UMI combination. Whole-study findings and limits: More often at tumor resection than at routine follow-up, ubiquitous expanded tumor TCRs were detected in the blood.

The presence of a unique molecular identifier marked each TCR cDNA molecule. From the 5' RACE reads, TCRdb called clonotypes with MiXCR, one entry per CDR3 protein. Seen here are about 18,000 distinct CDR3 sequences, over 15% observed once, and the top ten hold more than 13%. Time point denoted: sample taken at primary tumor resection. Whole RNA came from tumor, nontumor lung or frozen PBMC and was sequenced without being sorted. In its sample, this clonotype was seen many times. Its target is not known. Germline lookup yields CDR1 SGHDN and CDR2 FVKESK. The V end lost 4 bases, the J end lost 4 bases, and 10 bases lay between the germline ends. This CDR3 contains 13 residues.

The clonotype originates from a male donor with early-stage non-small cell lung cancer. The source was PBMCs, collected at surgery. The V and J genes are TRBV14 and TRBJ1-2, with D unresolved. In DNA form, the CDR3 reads TGTGCCAGCAGCCCCCGGCCGGTCTATGGCTACACCTTC. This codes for CASSPRPVYGYTF.